The 27 T cell receptor beta chains in this list originate from one sample, sequenced in a study of Graves' ophthalmopathy and Graves' hyperthyroidism. Amplification of TCR beta CDR3 regions used RNA transcripts. Investigators did first-round RT-PCR with HTBI primers, then second-round multiplex PCR. MiXCR, applied by TCRdb to the multiplex PCR reads, yields one record per CDR3 protein. The table includes about half a million distinct CDR3 sequences, 13% to 15% detected once. Sequencing was performed on blood. The receptor source for this set is a woman aged 25-40 years with Graves' ophthalmopathy.

In this sample, this clonotype turned up many times. V usage is TRBV11-2 and J usage is TRBJ2-7; tentatively, D is TRBD2 (5 bases). CDR1 is SGHAT and CDR2 is FQNNGV in the germline V gene. V shed 1 base and J shed 0 bases, with 16 bases lying between them. The CDR3 is 17 amino acids. The CDR3 coding sequence is TGTGCCAGCAGCTTAGTTTTGAGCGGTGCCAGCTCCTACGAGCAGTACTTC. Translated: CASSLVLSGASSYEQYF.

This clonotype was picked up many times. This chain uses TRBV4-1 with TRBJ1-1, with TRBD1 matching 7 bases. CDR1 and CDR2 from the germline V gene are MGHRA and YSYEKL. CDR3 length equals 17 residues. Germline trimming cut 5 bases from V and 3 bases from J; bases unmatched to any gene: 15. The CDR3 coding sequence is TGCGCCAGCAGCTACAGGGACAGCAATACCGGGGACACTGAAGCTTTCTTT. As protein: CASSYRDSNTGDTEAFF.

This clonotype was seen many times. V is TRBV19 and J is TRBJ2-5; no clear D. The CDR3 length is 11 residues. Between the trimmed V and J ends, which lost 8 bases and 7 bases, there was a span of 11 bases. In germline, CDR1 is LNHDA, CDR2 SQIVND (reference sequence). This chain's CDR3 is CASFAGGTQYF. The CDR3 bases are TGTGCCAGTTTTGCAGGTGGGACCCAGTACTTC.

The CDR3 loop reads CACTPNSYEQYF. In DNA form, the CDR3 reads TGTGCCTGCACCCCCAATTCCTACGAGCAGTACTTC. This chain uses TRBV12-3 or TRBV12-4 with TRBJ2-7, with D unclear. The CDR3 runs 12 residues. V dropped 11 bases and J dropped 1 base, with 12 bases sitting between them.

This chain uses TRBV28 with TRBJ2-7; TRBD2 matches at 7 bases. From germline, CDR1 is MDHEN and CDR2 SYDVKM. V lost 3 bases and J lost 7; bases outside the gene matches: 3. The CDR3 runs to 12 residues. This CDR3 is CASSLGGREQYV. The CDR3 DNA sequence: TGTGCCAGCAGTTTGGGAGGGCGTGAGCAGTACGTC.

This clonotype was counted between two and nine times. V is TRBV2 and J is TRBJ2-5; D possibly corresponds to TRBD2 (6 bases). The length of the CDR3 is 17 residues. CDR1 is SNHLY, CDR2 FYNNEI, per germline. V was shortened by 5 bases and J by 5 bases, with 24 bases between the two germline ends. The CDR3: CASSTTPRDSRRETQYF. CDR3 sequence (DNA): TGTGCCAGCAGTACTACTCCCCGGGACTCCCGCCGGGAGACCCAGTACTTC. Full variable domain (outside the CDR3, taken from reference TRBV2 and TRBJ2-5): EPEVTQTPSHQVTQMGQEVILRCVPISNHLYFYWYRQILGQKVEFLVSFYNNEISEKSEIFDDQFSVERPDGSNFTLKIRSTKLEDSAMYFCASSTTPRDSRRETQYFGPGTRLLVL.

In this sample, this clonotype turned up many times. V usage is TRBV2 and J usage is TRBJ2-7, with D perhaps given as TRBD1 or TRBD2 (5 bases each). The V end was cut by 4 bases, the J end by 13 bases, with 14 bases between. Germline lookup yields CDR1 SNHLY and CDR2 FYNNEI. CDR3 length equals 11 residues. The CDR3: CASSVGTEKYF. CDR3 nucleotides: TGTGCCAGCAGTGTTGGGACCGAGAAATACTTC.

This clonotype was picked up many times. The chain combines TRBV6-1 with TRBJ2-7; 8 nucleotides agree with TRBD1. This CDR3 region has 13 residues. V shed 5 bases and J 6 bases; nucleotides not matched to a gene: 6. The germline gives CDR1 MNHNS, CDR2 SASEGT. The CDR3 spells CASSKTTGGEQYF. In DNA form, the CDR3 reads TGTGCCAGCAGTAAGACAACAGGGGGCGAGCAGTACTTC.

V and J are TRBV12-3 or TRBV12-4 and TRBJ2-5; 7 nucleotides line up with TRBD2. CDR3 length equals 16 residues. The trim removed 6 bases at V and 1 base at J, leaving 11 bases unmatched. DNA for the CDR3: TGTGCCAGCAGCCTCCCAGCGGGGCGCCTCCAAGAGACCCAGTACTTC. This gives the protein CASSLPAGRLQETQYF.

This rearrangement joins TRBV25-1 to TRBJ1-5; the D gene is possibly TRBD1 (5 bases). From germline, CDR1 is MGHDK and CDR2 SYGVNS. The CDR3 consists of 14 residues. V was shortened by 3 bases and J by 4 bases, with 10 bases between the two germline ends. The CDR3 nucleotides read TGTGCCAGCAGTGAGATAGGGGCAAATCAGCCCCAGCATTTT. Translating it yields CASSEIGANQPQHF.

This clonotype was recorded many times. This chain joins TRBV27 and TRBJ2-3; D is unclear. The CDR3 runs to 16 residues. Trimming removed 5 bases from V and 0 bases from J, with 15 bases in between. Germline assignment: CDR1 MNHEY and CDR2 SMNVEV (reference sequence). The DNA for the CDR3 is TGTGCCAGCAGTCCCCCAGAGAGGCTTAGCACAGATACGCAGTATTTT. It encodes CASSPPERLSTDTQYF.

This clonotype has a count of ten or more. The gene calls are TRBV11-3 and TRBJ1-2; no clear D. CDR3 length equals 14 residues. The V and J ends lost 0 bases and 4 bases respectively, with 9 bases between them. The germline V gene encodes CDR1 SGHNT and CDR2 YENEEA. The CDR3 DNA sequence: TGTGCCAGCAGCTTAGACATGTCACGCTATGGCTACACCTTC. Protein: CASSLDMSRYGYTF.

This clonotype came up many times. The chain has TRBV5-1 and TRBJ1-1; 11 bases are shared with TRBD1. Germline V gene lookup returns CDR1 SGHRS and CDR2 YFSETQ. The CDR3 is made up of 16 amino acids. Germline trimming cut 3 bases from V and 4 bases from J; bases unmatched to any gene: 8. In DNA, the CDR3 is TGCGCCAGCAGCTCCTCGGGACAGGGGGTTATCACTGAAGCTTTCTTT. Its protein product is CASSSSGQGVITEAFF.

This clonotype has at least ten counts. The chain recombines TRBV5-1 with TRBJ1-2; tentative D call: TRBD1 (5 bases). Germline assignment: CDR1 SGHRS and CDR2 YFSETQ. V was clipped by 1 base and J by 8 bases, with 15 bases between them. The CDR3 sequence is 14 residues long. The CDR3 region is CASSLSKRGKGYTF. The CDR3, as DNA: TGCGCCAGCAGCTTGTCGAAGAGGGGTAAGGGCTACACCTTC.

This clonotype was seen a handful of times. J is TRBJ2-2 and V is TRBV6-1; the match to TRBD1 covers 7 bases. Germline CDR1 is MNHNS and CDR2 is SASEGT. V trimming: 8 bases; J trimming: 3 bases; junction bases outside the gene matches: 6. CDR3 length equals 14 residues. CDR3 region: CASSGTEHTGELFF. In DNA form, the CDR3 reads TGTGCCAGCTCCGGGACAGAGCACACCGGGGAGCTGTTTTTT.

This clonotype was counted many times. The genes are TRBV6-1 and TRBJ2-2, with 8 bases lining up with TRBD1. J gave up 7 bases and V 6 bases, and 7 bases lay outside the gene matches. The CDR3 loop spans 14 amino acids. Germline values: CDR1 MNHNS, CDR2 SASEGT. This CDR3 reads CASRPQGGGGELFF. The CDR3 DNA reads TGTGCCAGCAGACCACAGGGGGGAGGCGGGGAGCTGTTTTTT.

This clonotype was counted at least ten times. The chain is built from TRBV6-1 and TRBJ1-2; D call uncertain. V shed 10 bases and J shed 1 base, with 10 bases lying between them. CDR1 is MNHNS and CDR2 is SASEGT in the germline V gene. The CDR3 consists of 12 residues. The CDR3 DNA sequence: TGTGCCATTATAAGGGATAACTATGGCTACACCTTC. It codes for CAIIRDNYGYTF.

Many counts were recorded for this clonotype. The chain has TRBV12-3 or TRBV12-4 and TRBJ1-5, with D maybe TRBD1 (5 bases). Trimming removed 3 bases from V and 4 bases from J, with 13 bases in between. There are 15 residues in the CDR3. Written as DNA, the CDR3 is TGTGCCAGCAGTTTCGAGGGGTTAGGTAATCAGCCCCAGCATTTT. It translates to CASSFEGLGNQPQHF.

This clonotype has ten or more counts. The J gene is TRBJ2-5, the V gene TRBV7-2, with a weak D call TRBD1 (5 bases). Looked up from germline, CDR1 is SGHTA and CDR2 is FQGNSA. The germline V and J ends were trimmed by 2 bases and 0 bases, with 10 bases remaining between them. CDR3 size: 15 residues. As DNA, the CDR3 is TGTGCCAGCAGCTTACTCGCAGGGCACCAAGAGACCCAGTACTTC. This sequence encodes CASSLLAGHQETQYF.

This clonotype was counted ten times or more. The V gene is TRBV6-1, the J gene TRBJ1-2, with unresolved D. The CDR3 is 13 amino acids. Germline-derived CDR1 and CDR2 are MNHNS and SASEGT. V lost 6 bases and J 4 bases, leaving 12 bases between the germline ends. The CDR3 DNA is TGTGCCAGCAGCAGAGGGCCGTCCTATGGCTACACCTTC. Encoded protein: CASSRGPSYGYTF.

This clonotype was observed many times. The CDR3 DNA reads TGTGCCAGCAGCCCTGGACAGGGGACAATGAACACTGAAGCTTTCTTT. Protein product: CASSPGQGTMNTEAFF. This chain links TRBV6-5 with TRBJ1-1, with 9 bases lining up with TRBD1. The V gene end was trimmed by 6 bases and the J gene end by 0 bases; junction bases not matched to a gene: 8. This CDR3 comprises 16 residues. Germline V CDR1 and CDR2: MNHEY, SVGAGI.

This clonotype has a count of ten or more. DNA for the CDR3: TGCGCCAGCAGCCAGACTAGCGGGAGTTCGAGGGAGCAGTACTTC. Translation gives CASSQTSGSSREQYF. This sequence joins TRBV5-1 and TRBJ2-7; 12 nucleotides align to TRBD2. The CDR3 consists of 15 residues. J was trimmed by 7 bases and V by 4 bases; bases with no gene match: 9. Per germline, CDR1 SGHRS and CDR2 YFSETQ.

The chain employs TRBV10-3 and TRBJ2-4; TRBD2 matches at 8 bases. The CDR3 contains 17 residues. The germline gives CDR1 ENHRY, CDR2 SYGVKD. V was pared by 0 bases and J by 0 bases, with 4 bases of the junction left unmatched. The CDR3 DNA reads TGTGCCATCAGTGAGTCTCCAGCGGGGGTAGCCAAAAACATTCAGTACTTC. Residues: CAISESPAGVAKNIQYF.

This clonotype was seen repeatedly, ten times or more. The chain carries TRBV6-5 and TRBJ1-1; D gene unclear. Per the germline V gene, CDR1 is MNHEY and CDR2 is SVGAGI. The CDR3 sequence is 15 residues long. Trimming stripped 2 bases from V and 1 base from J, with 11 bases between. CDR3 amino acids: CASSYQTVQNTEAFF. The DNA for the CDR3 is TGTGCCAGCAGTTACCAGACCGTACAGAACACTGAAGCTTTCTTT.

Concerning this clonotype: A much larger clone differs by one base, so this may be a read error. This chain joins TRBV28 and TRBJ2-4, with D possibly being TRBD1 (9 bases). Germline V gene sequence: CDR1 MDHEN, CDR2 SYDVKM. There are 15 residues in the CDR3. DNA of the CDR3: TGTACCAGCCAGAGCGGGGGACAGGGAAAAAACATTCGGTACTTC. Translated, it gives CTSQSGGQGKNIRYF.

This clonotype was detected many times. The chain uses TRBV6-1 and TRBJ2-2, with TRBD1 matching over 7 bases. Germline CDR1 reads MNHNS; CDR2 reads SASEGT. Unmatched junction bases numbered 11, after V lost 5 bases and J lost 5 bases. CDR3 length: 16 amino acids. The DNA for the CDR3 is TGTGCCAGCAGTCAACCTCGACAGGGTTTAACCGGGGAGCTGTTTTTT. Protein product: CASSQPRQGLTGELFF.

There are many counts of this clonotype. V gene TRBV20-1 combines with J gene TRBJ1-1; D not resolved. The germline V and J ends were trimmed by 3 bases and 7 bases, with 9 bases remaining between them. The CDR3 has 11 residues. Germline values: CDR1 DFQATT, CDR2 SNEGSKA (reference sequence). CDR3 protein: CSASVIGEAFF. As DNA, the CDR3 is TGCAGTGCTAGTGTTATCGGTGAAGCTTTCTTT.